This is a list of T cell receptor beta chains from one sample in a study of early T cells in non-severe SARS-CoV-2 infection. TCRdb itself ran the 5' RACE reads through MiXCR, one entry per CDR3 protein. The sample lists 45,000 to 75,000 distinct CDR3 sequences; roughly 12% were seen once. Source material: whole blood. These receptors were collected from an adult who was a healthcare worker with PCR-confirmed SARS-CoV-2 infection or an uninfected control (not recorded which). The CDR3 runs from the conserved cysteine through the conserved F or W. A D gene is named only where the DNA matches it firmly. Clone sizes are given selectively: once, few, many, or a class where the clone is expanded.

v_gene	abundance	d_gene	j_gene	CDR3nt	CDR3aa
TRBV6-1	-	TRBD1	TRBJ2-2	TGTGCCAGCAGTGCGACAGGGGAAGCCGGGGAGCTGTTTTTT	CASSATGEAGELFF
TRBV7-9	-	-	TRBJ2-1	TGTGCCAGCAGCTTAGTAGTACCGGGTAATGAGCAGTTCTTC	CASSLVVPGNEQFF
TRBV7-8	-	-	TRBJ2-3	TGTGCCAGCAGCTTGAGCGGCGATCCACGAGATACGCAGTATTTT	CASSLSGDPRDTQYF
TRBV12-3/TRBV12-4	many	TRBD2	TRBJ2-3	TGTGCCAGCAGTTTCCCCGCTAGCGGGGGCACAGATACGCAGTATTTT	CASSFPASGGTDTQYF
TRBV5-8	many	TRBD1	TRBJ1-5	TGTGCCAGCAGTCAACAGGGGCGAAATCAGCCCCAGCATTTT	CASSQQGRNQPQHF
TRBV7-2	-	-	TRBJ2-2	TGTGCCAGCAGCTCAGCCACGAACACCGGGGAGCTGTTTTTT	CASSSATNTGELFF
TRBV2	few	-	TRBJ2-7	TGTGCCAGCAGTGACCCTGACTCTCCCCACGAGCAGTACTTC	CASSDPDSPHEQYF
TRBV7-2	many	TRBD1	TRBJ2-1	TGTGCCAGCAGCCGCGACAGGGACTCCTACAATGAGCAGTTCTTC	CASSRDRDSYNEQFF
TRBV6-5	many	-	TRBJ1-2	TGTGCCAGCAGTACCACCGGGGGGCGTGACTATGGCTACACCTTC	CASSTTGGRDYGYTF
TRBV13	many	-	TRBJ2-7	TGTGCCAGCAGCCTGGGGGACGAAGCCTACGAGCAGTACTTC	CASSLGDEAYEQYF
TRBV28	few	TRBD1	TRBJ2-7	TGTGCCAGCAGTTCCGACAGGGGTGACGAGCAGTACTTC	CASSSDRGDEQYF
TRBV27	-	TRBD2	TRBJ2-1	TGTGCCAGCAGTAAAGGGACTAGCGGCGGCAATGAGCAGTTCTTC	CASSKGTSGGNEQFF
TRBV2	many	-	TRBJ1-2	TGTGCCAGCAGTGCGGATTACTATGGCTACACCTTC	CASSADYYGYTF
TRBV7-2	many	-	TRBJ2-5	TGTGCCAGCAGCCCTGCAGGAGGGCAAGAGACCCAGTACTTC	CASSPAGGQETQYF
TRBV15	few	-	TRBJ2-3	TGTGCCACCAGCCGTCAACAGGGTAGTGCCCTAGATACGCAGTATTTT	CATSRQQGSALDTQYF
TRBV14	few	TRBD1	TRBJ1-6	TGTGCCAGCAGCCAAGACTACGGGACAGGGCTTTCCCTCCACTTT	CASSQDYGTGLSLHF
TRBV7-6	few	TRBD1	TRBJ1-4	TGTGCCAGCAGCCTGACAGGGGTGGAAAAACTGTTTTTT	CASSLTGVEKLFF
TRBV7-9	many	-	TRBJ2-1	TGTGCCAGCAGCTCGTCGAGAATTCTCTCCTACAATGAGCAGTTCTTC	CASSSSRILSYNEQFF
TRBV20-1	few	-	TRBJ2-5	TGCAGTGCTAGAGATCCGGGCAATCCGCCCCCCCTAGGGGGGCTGAAGACCCAGTACTTC	CSARDPGNPPPLGGLKTQYF
TRBV12-3/TRBV12-4	many	TRBD2	TRBJ2-3	TGTGCCAGCAGCGGACTAGCTGTAACAGATACGCAGTATTTT	CASSGLAVTDTQYF
TRBV7-3	few	-	TRBJ1-2	TGTGCCAGCAGCTTAACAGGTGGTTGGGGCTACACCTTC	CASSLTGGWGYTF
TRBV6-2/TRBV6-3	few	TRBD1	TRBJ2-4	TGTGCCAGCAGAACAGGGGGCATTCAGTACTTC	CASRTGGIQYF